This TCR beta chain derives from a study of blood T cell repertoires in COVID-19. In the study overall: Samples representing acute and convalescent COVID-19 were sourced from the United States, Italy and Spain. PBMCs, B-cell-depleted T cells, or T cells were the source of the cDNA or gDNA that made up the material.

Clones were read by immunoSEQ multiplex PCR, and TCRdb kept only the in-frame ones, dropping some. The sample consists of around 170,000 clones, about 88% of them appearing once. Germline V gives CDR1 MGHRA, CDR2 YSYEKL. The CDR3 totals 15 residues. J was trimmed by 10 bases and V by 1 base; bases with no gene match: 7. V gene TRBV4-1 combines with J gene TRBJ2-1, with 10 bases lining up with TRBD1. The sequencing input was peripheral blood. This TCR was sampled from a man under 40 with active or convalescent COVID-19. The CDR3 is CASSQAGTGVREQFF. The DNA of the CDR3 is TGCGCCAGCAGCCAAGCCGGGACAGGGGTCCGGGAGCAGTTCTTC.